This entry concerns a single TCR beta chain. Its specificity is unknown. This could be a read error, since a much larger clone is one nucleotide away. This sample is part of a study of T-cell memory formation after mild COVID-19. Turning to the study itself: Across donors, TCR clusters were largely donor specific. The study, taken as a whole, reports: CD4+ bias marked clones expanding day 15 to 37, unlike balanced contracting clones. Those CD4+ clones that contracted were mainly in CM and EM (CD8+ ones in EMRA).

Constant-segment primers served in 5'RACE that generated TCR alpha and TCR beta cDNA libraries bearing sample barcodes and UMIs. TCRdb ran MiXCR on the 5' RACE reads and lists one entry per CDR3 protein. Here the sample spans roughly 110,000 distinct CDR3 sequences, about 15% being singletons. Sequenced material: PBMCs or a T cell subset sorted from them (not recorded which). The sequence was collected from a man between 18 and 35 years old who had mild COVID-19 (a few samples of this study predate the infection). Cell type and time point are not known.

The CDR3: CASSQGVKGDQPQHF. The CDR3 DNA follows: TGTGCCAGCAGCCAAGGCGTAAAAGGGGATCAGCCCCAGCATTTT. The rearrangement uses TRBV4-2 and TRBJ1-5, with a possible D match to TRBD1 (5 bases). Germline loops: CDR1 LGHNA, CDR2 YNFKEQ. CDR3 length equals 15 residues. V dropped 1 base and J dropped 5 bases, with 12 bases sitting between them.